This TCR beta chain was sequenced in a study of T cell responses to AZD1222 COVID-19 vaccine. Germline assignment: CDR1 MDHEN and CDR2 SYDVKM. There are 14 residues in the CDR3. Trimming stripped 6 bases from V and 3 bases from J, with 14 bases between. The method was immunoSEQ multiplex PCR; TCRdb's version includes in-frame clones alone and lacks a portion of them. The data contain around 84,000 clones, about 83% of them singletons. The clonotype originates from an adult in good health. Sequencing was performed on peripheral blood, taken on day 0 of AZD1222 vaccination. The genes are TRBV28 and TRBJ2-5; the D gene is possibly TRBD1 (6 bases). The CDR3 region is CASRDTGTKETQYF. CDR3 sequence (DNA): TGTGCCAGCAGAGATACCGGGACAAAAGAGACCCAGTACTTC.